What follows is one TCR beta chain and its context. Trimming took 3 bases from V and 5 from J, leaving 10 bases between them. There are 13 residues in the CDR3. From germline, CDR1 is KGHSH and CDR2 LQKENI. The sample is drawn from a study of blood T cell repertoires in COVID-19. Looking at the study overall: COVID-19 samples, acute and convalescent, were from the United States, Italy and Spain. T cells, B-cell-depleted T cells, or PBMCs provided the cDNA or gDNA that served as material.

Methods used by the authors: From reference gene primer amplification, estimates of nucleated cell counts were derived. The table came from immunoSEQ multiplex PCR; TCRdb's copy has only in-frame clones and leaves some out. For V, J and clone size, that table is used; D and trimming come from the DNA. The sample records just under 350,000 clones, approximately 89% being singletons. The V gene is TRBV18, the J gene TRBJ2-5; D possibly corresponds to TRBD2 (6 bases). The receptor was derived from a woman aged 18-35 years who had recovered from COVID-19. Material for sequencing was peripheral blood. The CDR3 sequence is CASSPGGRETQYF. In DNA form, the CDR3 reads TGTGCCAGCTCACCCGGGGGTCGGGAGACCCAGTACTTC.